This TCR beta chain was captured in a study of cytomegalovirus exposure and HLA in healthy donors. Study outcomes and limitations: A later analysis linked a missense DCLRE1C variant to TCR beta V- and J-gene trimming. Association with HLA alleles at 0.05 false discovery rate was found for around 17,000 TCR beta sequences in a later analysis.

The PCR had 60 Vbeta and 13 Jbeta primers. Profiled with immunoSEQ multiplex PCR; TCRdb holds only in-frame clones, not every one. The sample yields roughly 150,000 clones, about 75% seen once. Per germline, CDR1 MNHEY and CDR2 SMNVEV (reference sequence). There are 12 residues in the CDR3. Trimming took off 1 base at V and 9 bases at J, with 6 bases between the two ends. This clone is a singleton in its sample. Its antigen is unknown. This TCR derives from a man aged 25 to 40 in good health and CMV-seronegative. Sequenced: PBMCs. This chain joins TRBV27 and TRBJ2-2, with unresolved D. The CDR3 region is CASSLFGRELFF. The CDR3 nucleotides are TGTGCCAGCAGTTTATTTGGCCGGGAGCTGTTTTTT.